Listed below are T cell receptor beta chains from one sample, sequenced in a study of T-cell memory formation after mild COVID-19. TCRdb itself ran the 5' RACE reads through MiXCR, one entry per CDR3 protein. The sample includes hundreds of thousands of distinct CDR3 sequences, more than 15% of them seen just once. The sequenced sample consisted of PBMCs or a T cell subset sorted from them (not recorded which). These receptors all stem from a man aged 18 to 30 who had mild COVID-19 (a few samples of this study predate the infection). Cell type and time point are not known. Both conserved end residues are trimmed from each CDR3.

V	J	CDR3
TRBV20-1	TRBJ2-1	SALGLDSYNEQF
TRBV3-1	TRBJ2-5	ASSQDAGQQETQY
TRBV7-9	TRBJ1-2	ASSLGGQGAIYGYT
TRBV20-1	TRBJ2-7	SASSGYPDYEQY
TRBV23-1	TRBJ2-7	ASSQSYQAGHLYEQY
TRBV20-1	TRBJ2-6	SAGMPGPGANVLT
TRBV20-1	TRBJ1-5	SADNRGQPQH
TRBV9	TRBJ2-4	ASSAQGKAKNIQY
TRBV5-1	TRBJ1-2	ASSGGRTGGHGYT
TRBV2	TRBJ2-7	ASKEDREY
TRBV5-1	TRBJ2-7	ASSLVNGPPGDEQY
TRBV20-1	TRBJ1-2	SARKLEVGDYGYT
TRBV2	TRBJ2-3	ARTTGGPDTQY
TRBV25-1	TRBJ2-2	ASSEGLTIFSNTGELF